This T cell receptor beta chain was sequenced for a study of technical replicates of blood from several donors. The CDR3 spans 13 residues. V lost 4 bases and J lost 4, with 10 bases in between. Germline CDR1 and CDR2: SGHVS and FNYEAQ. Assay used: immunoSEQ multiplex PCR; TCRdb lists only in-frame clones, some missing. The sample has around 76,000 clones, 75% to 95% seen once. This sequence was found in a human donor in good health. Sequences were obtained from T cells isolated from PBMCs. The chain has TRBV7-6 and TRBJ2-5; TRBD2 might be the D (6 bases). DNA of the CDR3: TGTGCCAGCAGCTGGGGAGGACGAGAGACCCAGTACTTC. As protein: CASSWGGRETQYF.